What follows are 26 T cell receptor beta chains derived from one specimen sequenced in a study of regulatory T cells in long-lasting Graves disease. Time point: newly diagnosed GD, antithyroid drugs for less than 3 months. With RNA extracted from PBMCs as input, the TCR library was made. TCR beta libraries were built with iRepertoire HTBI primers and Arm-PCR of CDR3 regions. MiXCR, applied by TCRdb to the multiplex PCR reads, yields one record per CDR3 protein. The profile covers hundreds of thousands of distinct CDR3 sequences, with about 16% appearing a single time and approximately 25% taken by the ten largest. These data were also reused for a study on T cells in Graves' hyperthyroidism and ophthalmopathy.

The material was peripheral blood mononuclear cells (PBMCs), obtained at new diagnosis, from a patient treated with antithyroid drugs. These TCRs come from a woman aged 35-65 years with Graves disease.

The table lists this clonotype with many counts. The chain is built from TRBV2 and TRBJ1-4; D perhaps matches TRBD1 (5 bases). V was clipped by 7 bases and J by 5 bases, with 14 bases between them. Germline V gene data show CDR1 as SNHLY and CDR2 as FYNNEI. The CDR3 is made up of 14 amino acids. CDR3 in DNA: TGTGCCAGCAATTCAGGGACGGGAAATGAAAAACTGTTTTTT. Translated, it gives CASNSGTGNEKLFF.

This rearrangement joins TRBV10-3 to TRBJ1-5; 7 positions agree with TRBD1. The CDR3 totals 12 residues. The V segment lost 6 bases and the J segment 4 bases; nucleotides outside the gene matches: 0. CDR1 is ENHRY, CDR2 SYGVKD, per germline. CDR3 residues: CAISRGNQPQHF. The CDR3 DNA sequence: TGTGCCATCAGCAGGGGGAATCAGCCCCAGCATTTT.

Points on this clonotype: One junction end does not reproduce the germline sequence, and a read error may be involved. The chain's CDR3 is CASGLSLRGGGYTF. CDR3 nucleotide sequence: TGTGCCAGCGGTTTATCGTTAAGGGGAGGTGGCTACACCTTC. The V call is TRBV27, the J call TRBJ1-2; D perhaps matches TRBD1 (5 bases). The CDR3 length is 14 residues. Germline CDR1 reads MNHEY; CDR2 reads SMNVEV (reference sequence).

In its sample, this clonotype was seen many times. This chain's CDR3 is CASRRTSGGTSSYNEQFF. As DNA, the CDR3 is TGTGCCAGCAGAAGGACTAGCGGGGGGACGAGCTCCTACAATGAGCAGTTCTTC. The chain recombines TRBV6-1 with TRBJ2-1; 14 nucleotides agree with TRBD2. CDR1 is MNHNS and CDR2 is SASEGT in the germline V gene. V lost 6 bases and J lost 0; bases outside the gene matches: 7. This CDR3 is 18 amino acids long.

A single count supports this clonotype. A read error is possible here, since a much larger clone lies one base away. This rearrangement joins TRBV14 to TRBJ2-1; TRBD2 aligns across 8 bases. J gave up 14 bases and V 4 bases, and 7 bases lay outside the gene matches. The CDR3 extends over 12 amino acids. Per the germline V gene, CDR1 is SGHDN and CDR2 is FVKESK. The CDR3 region has the DNA TGTGCCAGCAGCCTCTCCGGGACTAGGGAGTTCTTC. Its translation is CASSLSGTREFF.

This clonotype showed up many times. This chain links TRBV5-1 with TRBJ1-6; D is perhaps TRBD1 (6 bases). In germline, CDR1 is SGHRS, CDR2 YFSETQ. V lost 7 bases and J 9 bases, leaving 17 bases between the germline ends. The CDR3 contains 14 residues. For the CDR3, the DNA is TGCGCCAGCGGGGTCGGCAGGGGTAGTTCACCCCTCCACTTT. The encoded protein is CASGVGRGSSPLHF.

Notes on this clonotype: Compared with germline, one end of the junction differs, possibly owing to a read error. The chain combines TRBV28 with TRBJ1-6; TRBD1 aligns across 8 bases. The CDR3 runs 14 residues. Germline V gives CDR1 MDHEN, CDR2 SYDVKM. In nucleotides, the CDR3 is TGTGTCAGCAACATGGGACAGGATAATTCACCCCTCCACTTT. This codes for CVSNMGQDNSPLHF.

This chain joins TRBV10-2 and TRBJ1-5, with TRBD1 identical over 7 bases. This CDR3 contains 15 residues. With 4 bases clipped from V and 4 bases from J, the junction kept 7 bases outside the gene matches. Looked up from germline, CDR1 is WSHSY and CDR2 is SAAADI. The CDR3 here is CASSVQGGINQPQHF. DNA for the CDR3: TGCGCCAGCAGTGTTCAGGGGGGCATTAATCAGCCCCAGCATTTT.

This sequence joins TRBV28 and TRBJ2-6, with TRBD2 matching 7 bases. V dropped 1 base and J dropped 2; count of bases not matched to a gene: 2. This CDR3 comprises 16 residues. CDR1 is MDHEN and CDR2 is SYDVKM in the germline V gene. CDR3 sequence: CASSLLGTTGANVLTF. In nucleotides, the CDR3 is TGTGCCAGCAGTTTATTAGGGACTACTGGGGCCAACGTCCTGACTTTC.

The chain joins TRBV6-2 or TRBV6-3 to TRBJ1-6, with no clear D. V was cut by 0 bases and J by 9 bases, with 9 bases left in between. Germline lookup yields CDR1 MNHEY and CDR2 SVGEGT. This CDR3 has 14 residues. As DNA, the CDR3 is TGTGCCAGCAGTTACTCGTTGGTCACTTCACCCCTCCACTTT. It translates to CASSYSLVTSPLHF.

J is TRBJ2-3 and V is TRBV5-6, with D hard to call. The CDR3 consists of 13 residues. V was trimmed by 1 base and J by 4 bases, leaving 7 bases between them. Looked up from germline, CDR1 is SGHDT and CDR2 is YYEEEE. The CDR3 here is CASSLSFADTQYF. As DNA, the CDR3 is TGTGCCAGCAGCTTGTCTTTTGCAGATACGCAGTATTTT.

This clonotype has more than one count but fewer than ten. The chain couples TRBV7-2 to TRBJ1-1, with D hard to call. V lost 7 bases, J lost 0 bases, and 9 bases lay in between. The CDR3 is 13 amino acids. The V gene's germline CDR1 is SGHTA and CDR2 FQGNSA. CDR3 nucleotides: TGTGCCAGCACCCCAAAGGTGAACACTGAAGCTTTCTTT. This sequence encodes CASTPKVNTEAFF.

In this sample, this clonotype turned up many times. The chain is built from TRBV28 and TRBJ2-1; 9 bases agree with TRBD2. Germline CDR1 is MDHEN and CDR2 is SYDVKM. J gave up 6 bases and V 7 bases, and 22 bases lay outside the gene matches. This CDR3 spans 19 amino acids. CDR3 loop: CASTLPGASGVGMGNEQFF. The DNA of the CDR3 is TGTGCCAGCACTCTACCGGGCGCTAGCGGGGTAGGCATGGGCAATGAGCAGTTCTTC.

The sample holds many counts of this clonotype. The chain recombines TRBV27 with TRBJ2-2, with D perhaps matching TRBD1 or TRBD2 (5 bases each). Trimming cost V 7 bases and J 5 bases, with 20 bases left between them. CDR1 MNHEY and CDR2 SMNVEV come from the germline V gene (reference sequence). The length of the CDR3 is 16 residues. For the CDR3, the DNA is TGTGCCAGCACCTCCTCCGGGGCTGTACGGACCGGGGAGCTGTTTTTT. It translates to CASTSSGAVRTGELFF.

A few counts support this clonotype. The J gene is TRBJ2-7, the V gene TRBV5-1; 9 bases match TRBD2. Losses at the gene ends were 1 base for V and 5 bases for J; bases not matched to a gene: 4. Germline V gene lookup returns CDR1 SGHRS and CDR2 YFSETQ. The CDR3 covers 14 residues. The CDR3 protein is CASSLSRTSDEQYF. The CDR3 nucleotides read TGCGCCAGCAGCTTGTCCAGGACTAGCGACGAGCAGTACTTC.

The rearrangement links TRBV6-1 to TRBJ1-3; D possibly corresponds to TRBD1 (6 bases). The germline CDR1 and CDR2 sequences are MNHNS and SASEGT. This CDR3 contains 16 residues. Deletions cut 6 bases from V and 0 bases from J, with 15 bases between. CDR3 DNA: TGTGCCAGCAGACGATTACAGGGCCACTCTGGAAACACCATATATTTT. As protein: CASRRLQGHSGNTIYF.

This clonotype showed up many times. The chain joins TRBV7-8 to TRBJ2-5; TRBD1 agrees at 8 bases. The CDR3 covers 13 residues. Germline V gene sequence: CDR1 SGHVS, CDR2 FQNEAQ. V dropped 3 bases and J dropped 5; count of bases not matched to a gene: 2. CDR3 DNA: TGTGCCAGCAGCTTGGGACAGGCGGAGACCCAGTACTTC. Translating it yields CASSLGQAETQYF.

This clonotype was picked up many times. This chain links TRBV2 with TRBJ1-1; a weak D match, TRBD1 (6 bases). The germline gives CDR1 SNHLY, CDR2 FYNNEI. The CDR3 contains 13 residues. Trimming removed 3 bases from V and 1 base from J, with 6 bases in between. The CDR3 region is CASSDRGNTEAFF. The CDR3 DNA is TGTGCCAGCAGTGACAGGGGGAACACTGAAGCTTTCTTT.

This rearrangement joins TRBV5-6 to TRBJ1-2; 8 nucleotides align to TRBD1. The V gene end was trimmed by 2 bases and the J gene end by 1 base; junction bases not matched to a gene: 7. The germline V gene has CDR1 SGHDT and CDR2 YYEEEE. The CDR3 is 16 residues long. Here the CDR3 reads CASSFGPTGDNYGYTF. DNA of the CDR3: TGTGCCAGCAGCTTTGGACCGACAGGGGATAACTATGGCTACACCTTC.

The chain uses TRBV28 and TRBJ1-5; D not resolved. Trimming stripped 3 bases from V and 3 bases from J, with 9 bases between. This CDR3 region has 14 residues. The V gene's germline CDR1 is MDHEN and CDR2 SYDVKM. The CDR3 sequence is CASSLEQFNQPQHF. In DNA form, the CDR3 reads TGTGCCAGCAGTTTGGAACAGTTCAATCAGCCCCAGCATTTT.

This clonotype was picked up many times. V gene TRBV28 combines with J gene TRBJ1-2; tentatively, D is TRBD1 (5 bases). Germline loops: CDR1 MDHEN, CDR2 SYDVKM. The ends were cut back, 5 bases at V and 1 base at J, with 11 bases in the middle. The CDR3 is 14 residues long. CDR3 protein: CASSQLTDNYGYTF. The DNA for the CDR3 is TGTGCCAGCAGTCAGCTGACAGATAACTATGGCTACACCTTC.

This chain links TRBV20-1 with TRBJ1-5, with 7 bases aligning to TRBD1. This CDR3 has 15 residues. The V gene's germline CDR1 is DFQATT and CDR2 SNEGSKA (reference sequence). J was trimmed by 0 bases and V by 5 bases; bases with no gene match: 7. Written as DNA, the CDR3 is TGCAGTGCTTCAGACAGGGATTATAGCAATCAGCCCCAGCATTTT. Translation: CSASDRDYSNQPQHF.

The chain is built from TRBV7-2 and TRBJ2-3, with D possibly being TRBD1 (5 bases). Trimming stripped 2 bases from V and 1 base from J, with 13 bases between. The CDR3 contains 16 residues. Germline CDR1 SGHTA, CDR2 FQGNSA. As DNA, the CDR3 is TGTGCCAGCAGCTTACTGTTACAGGCACGCACAGATACGCAGTATTTT. It encodes CASSLLLQARTDTQYF.

This clonotype was observed a few times. V usage is TRBV14 and J usage is TRBJ2-2; 7 bases align to TRBD1. The CDR3 loop spans 15 amino acids. The ends lost 1 base at V and 4 bases at J; junction bases unmatched: 3. Germline CDR1 reads SGHDN; CDR2 reads FVKESK. The CDR3 sequence: CASSQVSGGTGELFF. CDR3 nucleotides: TGTGCCAGCAGCCAAGTTTCAGGGGGCACCGGGGAGCTGTTTTTT.

This clonotype occurred many times. The chain carries TRBV12-3 or TRBV12-4 and TRBJ1-1; TRBD1 is a possible D gene (5 bases). Trimming removed 6 bases from V and 5 bases from J, with 16 bases in between. The CDR3 contains 14 residues. CDR3 region: CASSPRDPKTEAFF. The CDR3 coding sequence is TGTGCCAGCAGCCCTCGGGACCCCAAGACTGAAGCTTTCTTT.

This sequence joins TRBV7-2 and TRBJ1-3; possibly TRBD1 for D (6 bases). This CDR3 is 14 amino acids long. Trimming took 3 bases from V and 11 from J, leaving 17 bases between them. Germline V gives CDR1 SGHTA, CDR2 FQGNSA. The CDR3 here is CASSLGHLSGPIYF. CDR3 bases: TGTGCCAGCAGCTTGGGACATCTGTCTGGACCCATATATTTT.